The 3 T cell receptor beta chains below come from one sample, sequenced in a study of blood T cell repertoires in COVID-19. Assay used: immunoSEQ multiplex PCR; TCRdb lists only in-frame clones, some missing. The profile shows some 150,000 clones, about 80% of them singletons. The material sequenced was PBMCs or T cells enriched from blood (not recorded which). These receptors all stem from a woman in her 50s who had recovered from COVID-19.

The J gene is TRBJ1-6, the V gene TRBV7-5; TRBD1, the table's D call, was not compared with the DNA. TRBV7-5 constitutes a pseudogene. CDR3 length: 14 residues. The CDR3 spells CVRSSGQGWSPLHF. The CDR3 DNA is TGTGTCAGAAGCTCAGGGCAGGGGTGGTCACCCCTCCACTTT.

The V call is TRBV5-4, the J call TRBJ2-3, with 8 positions matching TRBD2. The V gene end was trimmed by 3 bases and the J gene end by 0 bases; junction bases not matched to a gene: 9. The germline CDR1 and CDR2 sequences are SGHNT and YYREEE (reference sequence). The CDR3 loop spans 17 amino acids. CDR3 in amino acids: CASSSPASGPSTDTQYF. The CDR3 coding sequence is TGTGCCAGCAGCTCCCCGGCTAGCGGGCCTAGCACAGATACGCAGTATTTT.

This clone was observed a single time. The chain carries TRBV4-2 and TRBJ2-1; TRBD2 agrees at 13 bases. The germline V gene encodes CDR1 LGHNA and CDR2 YNFKEQ. The CDR3 loop spans 16 amino acids. Trimming removed 5 bases from V and 9 bases from J; junction bases left unmatched: 10. The CDR3 region has the DNA TGTGCCAGCAGCGTCACACTAGCGGGGGGGCAGGGTGAGCAGTTCTTC. Protein: CASSVTLAGGQGEQFF.